This TCR beta chain was recovered during a study of cytomegalovirus exposure and HLA in healthy donors (TCRdb year 2017). Some background on the complete study: A later analysis indicated that the roughly 120 validation repertoires were generated on the platform also employed for the 720 or so repertoires of the first cohort. The aim of the study was to test whether cataloging public T cell receptors could identify signatures of past pathogen exposure. Besides the first cohort of 500 to 700 subjects, a separate validation cohort made up of over a hundred different subjects was used. High-throughput TCR immunosequencing, statistical association of individual TCRs with disease status, and machine learning were combined to predict cytomegalovirus infection status.

Study-level results and caveats: The authors suggested that the approach could potentially be extended to other disease states and immunological phenotypes. In vitro tests confirmed that a few of the cytomegalovirus-associated TCR beta chains recognize cytomegalovirus antigens. Of the cluster scores, around 95% were above 0 in a later analysis, which found that TCRs clustered in the first cohort also tended to co-occur in the 90 to 150 validation repertoires. A total of some 180 TCR beta chains were listed by the study as associated with cytomegalovirus. All 120 or so repertoires were used to score co-occurrence in the validation cohort in a later analysis, because that analysis had no HLA typing for the cohort. Across donors, most TCR sequences were observed very rarely, whereas some public TCRs were present in many individuals. The classifier was reported to diagnose cytomegalovirus status with high specificity and sensitivity in both the original and validation cohorts.

The donors belonged to the validation cohort of about 110 subjects, which was separate from the roughly 700-subject first cohort. Receptor libraries were prepared by the immunoSEQ multiplex PCR assay. The published analysis was carried out like this. A statistical classification framework was built for diagnosing cytomegalovirus status from the catalog of TCR beta chain sequences. TCRdb stores this immuneACCESS table with in-frame sequences only. Part of the clones is absent; in the studies checked, under half of the shortfall reflects unresolved V genes, and no reason is known for the rest. V and J calls and clone size are as listed in that table; D and trimming were resolved from the DNA. The sample data list under 300,000 clones, and around 90% of these were observed just once. The ten top clones hold roughly 0.38% of the sample. Notes on this clone: It has no known antigen specificity. No qualities accompany the bases; no much larger clone lies one base away.

The sample comprised PBMCs. The sequence was collected from a young woman in good health and CMV-seronegative.

This receptor carries the CDR3 CASSLDLGTLFTF. The DNA reads as follows: TGTGCCAGCAGCTTAGATTTGGGGACATTATTTACCTTC. The rearranged segments are TRBV7-8 and TRBJ1-2; the D segment could be TRBD1, given 6 matching bases. The germline V gene yields SGHVS for CDR1 and FQNEAQ for CDR2. The V end loses 1 base and the J end loses 14 bases, and a stretch of 17 bases separates them. The CDR3 has 13 amino acids, counting the end cysteine and phenylalanine. The only DNA kept is the CDR3, 39 bases in frame from the first base.